This is a list of T cell receptor beta chains from one sample in a study of cytomegalovirus exposure and HLA in healthy donors. Sequencing used immunoSEQ multiplex PCR; TCRdb keeps in-frame clones, though not all of them. This sample has over 150,000 clones; roughly 80% occur once, and the top ten carry 9.7%. The sample comprised PBMCs. These receptors were taken from a man between 18 and 35 years old in good health and CMV-seropositive. The CDR3 runs from the conserved cysteine through the conserved F or W. A D gene is named only where the DNA matches it firmly. Size is stated for part of the rows, as once, few or many counts, or as a class when the clone is expanded.

clone_size j_call v_call d_call cdr3_aa cdr3_nt
- TRBJ1-4 TRBV6-6 TRBD1 CASSLGTGLQGGLFF TGTGCCAGCAGCCTCGGGACAGGGTTGCAGGGGGGACTGTTTTTT
- TRBJ2-1 TRBV7-8 - CASSLGGRIPFNEQLF TGTGCCAGCAGCTTAGGGGGCAGGATACCTTTTAATGAGCAGCTCTTC
- TRBJ1-5 TRBV18 - CASSPSGGGFSNQPQHF TGTGCCAGCTCACCATCCGGGGGGGGCTTTAGCAATCAGCCCCAGCATTTT
- TRBJ2-3 TRBV2 - CATAEVGGTDTQYF TGTGCCACCGCCGAGGTAGGGGGCACAGATACGCAGTATTTT
once TRBJ2-3 TRBV4-2 TRBD2 CASSPAGGWGTDTQYF TGTGCCAGCAGCCCAGCGGGAGGGTGGGGAACAGATACGCAGTATTTT
- TRBJ2-7 TRBV9 TRBD1 CASSVVISIGTGTVEEQYF TGTGCCAGCAGCGTAGTAATCAGTATTGGGACAGGGACAGTAGAGGAGCAGTACTTC
- TRBJ1-1 TRBV30 - CAFRGGALNTEAFF TGTGCCTTTAGGGGTGGGGCTCTGAACACTGAAGCTTTCTTT
- TRBJ2-1 TRBV5-1 TRBD2 CASSLAETSQREQFF TGCGCCAGCAGCTTGGCAGAGACTAGCCAGCGTGAGCAGTTCTTC
- TRBJ2-1 TRBV4-1 TRBD2 CASSQETSGGYNEQFF TGCGCCAGCAGCCAAGAAACTAGCGGGGGCTACAATGAGCAGTTCTTC
- TRBJ1-1 TRBV6-6 - CASSYPAGETEAFF TGTGCCAGCAGTTACCCGGCAGGGGAGACTGAAGCTTTCTTT
- TRBJ2-5 TRBV30 TRBD1 CAWSSTGARETQYF TGTGCCTGGAGCAGTACAGGGGCCCGTGAGACCCAGTACTTC
- TRBJ1-2 TRBV14 - CASSPNTNGYTF TGTGCCAGCAGCCCCAATACAAATGGCTACACCTTC
- TRBJ2-2 TRBV18 TRBD1 CASSPWTGTGAGELFF TGTGCCAGCTCACCTTGGACAGGGACAGGGGCCGGGGAGCTGTTTTTT
- TRBJ1-1 TRBV2 - CASSPAGEAFF TGTGCCAGCAGTCCCGCAGGTGAAGCTTTCTTT
- TRBJ2-7 TRBV19 TRBD1 CASSPAGTGRYEQYF TGTGCCAGTAGTCCCGCCGGGACAGGGCGCTACGAGCAGTACTTC
once TRBJ1-1 TRBV6-5 TRBD1 CASSPRQGANTEAFF TGTGCCAGCAGCCCCCGACAGGGGGCGAACACTGAAGCTTTCTTT
- TRBJ2-1 TRBV6-1 TRBD2 CASSTGTSGHNEQFF TGTGCCAGCAGCACCGGGACTAGCGGACACAATGAGCAGTTCTTC
- TRBJ2-5 TRBV5-4 TRBD2 CASSLAGRLAGGKETQYF TGTGCCAGCAGCTTGGCCGGGCGACTAGCGGGAGGAAAAGAGACCCAGTACTTC
- TRBJ2-5 TRBV7-9 - CASSLRRVEQETQYF TGTGCCAGCAGCCTACGTCGGGTGGAACAAGAGACCCAGTACTTC
once TRBJ1-5 TRBV4-2 - CASSQEDRGGFNQPQHF TGTGCCAGCAGCCAAGAGGATCGGGGTGGATTCAATCAGCCCCAGCATTTT
few TRBJ2-1 TRBV9 TRBD1 CASSVAIQGAYNEQFF TGTGCCAGCAGCGTAGCAATCCAGGGGGCCTACAATGAGCAGTTCTTC
- TRBJ2-7 TRBV18 - CASSPSSYEQYF TGTGCCAGCTCCCCCAGCTCCTACGAGCAGTACTTC
few TRBJ1-1 TRBV5-4 TRBD1 CASSSGQGLEAFF TGTGCCAGCAGTTCTGGACAGGGGCTAGAAGCTTTCTTT
- TRBJ2-7 TRBV5-6 - CASSRLDFSSYEQYF TGTGCCAGCAGTAGGTTGGACTTCTCTTCCTACGAGCAGTACTTC
few TRBJ2-5 TRBV19 - CASSIGAVPQGTQYF TGTGCCAGTAGTATAGGCGCGGTCCCCCAAGGGACCCAGTACTTC
- TRBJ2-1 TRBV5-8 - CASSLAYLLARGEQFF TGTGCCAGCAGCTTGGCTTATCTCCTAGCGAGGGGTGAGCAGTTCTTC
- TRBJ2-7 TRBV12-5 - CASGLEFYEQYF TGTGCTAGTGGTTTGGAATTCTACGAGCAGTACTTC
- TRBJ2-7 TRBV6-5 - CASSYSYVNEQYF TGTGCCAGCAGTTACTCTTATGTTAACGAGCAGTACTTC
- TRBJ1-6 TRBV7-6 TRBD1 CASSQDRGGSPLHF TGTGCCAGCAGCCAAGACAGGGGAGGTTCACCCCTCCACTTT
- TRBJ2-7 TRBV10-2 - CASSDSVHEQYF TGCGCCAGCAGCGATAGCGTCCACGAGCAGTACTTC
- TRBJ1-2 TRBV7-2 TRBD1 CASSVNDIGQGASYGYTF TGTGCCAGCAGCGTAAACGATATAGGACAGGGGGCGAGTTATGGCTACACCTTC
- TRBJ1-2 TRBV29-1 - CSVSGDWNGYTF TGCAGCGTGTCGGGGGATTGGAATGGCTACACCTTC
- TRBJ2-1 TRBV10-1 TRBD2 CASSDRLAGESGNEQFF TGCGCCAGCAGTGATAGACTAGCGGGAGAGTCGGGCAATGAGCAGTTCTTC
- TRBJ2-7 TRBV5-1 - CASSFRDEQYF TGCGCCAGCAGCTTCCGGGACGAGCAGTACTTC
- TRBJ1-1 TRBV7-8 - CASSLTGMNTEAFF TGTGCCAGCAGCTTAACAGGGATGAACACTGAAGCTTTCTTT
once TRBJ1-5 TRBV7-2 - CASSSPYQPQHF TGTGCCAGCAGCTCCCCCTATCAGCCCCAGCATTTT
- TRBJ2-1 TRBV7-2 - CASSLVSGGNTYNEQFF TGTGCCAGCAGCTTAGTCTCGGGGGGCAACACCTACAATGAGCAGTTCTTC
once TRBJ1-3 TRBV6-5 TRBD1 CASSYSTGTGNTIYF TGTGCCAGCAGTTACTCGACAGGGACTGGAAACACCATATATTTT
once TRBJ1-4 TRBV6-1 - CASSGQAGRINEKLFF TGTGCCAGCAGTGGCCAGGCGGGCAGGATTAATGAAAAACTGTTTTTT
- TRBJ2-3 TRBV5-1 TRBD1 CASSTDRETDTQYF TGCGCCAGCAGCACTGACAGGGAGACAGATACGCAGTATTTT
- TRBJ1-1 TRBV10-1 - CAKQGFGGEAFF TGCGCCAAACAGGGTTTCGGCGGTGAAGCTTTCTTT
- TRBJ2-3 TRBV5-1 - CASRPEGDTQYF TGCGCCAGCAGACCAGAGGGAGATACGCAGTATTTT
- TRBJ2-1 TRBV7-3 - CASSLTPPASSYNEQFF TGTGCCAGCAGCTTAACTCCCCCCGCGAGCTCCTACAATGAGCAGTTCTTC
- TRBJ2-1 TRBV18 TRBD2 CASSQTSGESNEQFF TGTGCCAGCTCACAGACTAGCGGGGAGAGCAATGAGCAGTTCTTC
- TRBJ2-7 TRBV6-6 - CASSELTSYEQYF TGTGCCAGCAGCGAGCTGACTTCCTACGAGCAGTACTTC
once TRBJ1-2 TRBV2 - CASSFPGYYGYTF TGTGCCAGCAGTTTTCCAGGGTACTATGGCTACACCTTC
- TRBJ2-5 TRBV5-1 TRBD1 CASSLITGGETQYF TGCGCCAGCAGCTTAATTACAGGGGGAGAGACCCAGTACTTC
- TRBJ1-2 TRBV5-8 - CASSSKWAHLRVGYTF TGTGCCAGCAGCTCAAAGTGGGCGCATCTAAGAGTCGGCTACACCTTC
- TRBJ1-1 TRBV2 - CASSVLTTEAFF TGTGCCAGCAGTGTTTTAACAACTGAAGCTTTCTTT
- TRBJ1-1 TRBV18 - CASSPGGMNTEAFF TGTGCCAGCTCACCAGGGGGGATGAACACTGAAGCTTTCTTT
once TRBJ1-1 TRBV13 TRBD1 CASRGTDNTEAFF TGTGCCAGTCGAGGGACAGACAACACTGAAGCTTTCTTT
- TRBJ2-6 TRBV7-2 - CASSFQYGAYSGANVLTF TGTGCCAGCAGCTTCCAGTATGGAGCATACTCTGGGGCCAACGTCCTGACTTTC
- TRBJ2-7 TRBV11-2 - CASSLTFQGFYEQYF TGTGCCAGCAGCTTAACTTTTCAGGGTTTCTACGAGCAGTACTTC